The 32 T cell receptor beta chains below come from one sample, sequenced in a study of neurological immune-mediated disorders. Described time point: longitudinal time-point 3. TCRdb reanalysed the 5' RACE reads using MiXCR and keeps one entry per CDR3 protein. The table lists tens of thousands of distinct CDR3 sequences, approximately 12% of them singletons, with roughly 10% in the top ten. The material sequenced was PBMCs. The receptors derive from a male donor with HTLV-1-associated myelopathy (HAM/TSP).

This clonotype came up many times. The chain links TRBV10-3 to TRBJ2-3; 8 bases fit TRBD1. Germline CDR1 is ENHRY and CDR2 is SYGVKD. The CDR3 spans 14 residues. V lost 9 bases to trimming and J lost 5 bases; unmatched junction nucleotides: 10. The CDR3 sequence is CAIRADRAKDTQYF. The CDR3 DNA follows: TGTGCCATACGAGCGGACAGGGCGAAAGATACGCAGTATTTT.

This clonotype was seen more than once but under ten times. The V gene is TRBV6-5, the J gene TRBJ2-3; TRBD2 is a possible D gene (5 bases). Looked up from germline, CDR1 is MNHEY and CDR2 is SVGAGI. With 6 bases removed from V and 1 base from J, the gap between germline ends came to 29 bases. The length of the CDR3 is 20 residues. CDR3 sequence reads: CASRPRPFNEIIGGTDTQYF. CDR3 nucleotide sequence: TGTGCCAGCAGACCTCGACCATTTAATGAGATAATCGGGGGCACAGATACGCAGTATTTT.

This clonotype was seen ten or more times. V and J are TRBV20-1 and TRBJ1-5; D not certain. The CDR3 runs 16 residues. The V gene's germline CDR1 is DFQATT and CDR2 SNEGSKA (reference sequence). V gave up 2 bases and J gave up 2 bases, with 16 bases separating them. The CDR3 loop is CSARYAGPLGNQPQHF. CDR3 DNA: TGCAGTGCTAGATACGCCGGGCCACTTGGCAATCAGCCCCAGCATTTT.

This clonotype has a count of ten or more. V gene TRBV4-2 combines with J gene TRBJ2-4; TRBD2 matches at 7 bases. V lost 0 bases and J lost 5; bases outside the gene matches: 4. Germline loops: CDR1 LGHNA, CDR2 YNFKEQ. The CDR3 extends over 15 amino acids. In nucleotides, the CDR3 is TGTGCCAGCAGCCAAGATCCCAGCGGGGAAAACATTCAGTACTTC. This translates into CASSQDPSGENIQYF.

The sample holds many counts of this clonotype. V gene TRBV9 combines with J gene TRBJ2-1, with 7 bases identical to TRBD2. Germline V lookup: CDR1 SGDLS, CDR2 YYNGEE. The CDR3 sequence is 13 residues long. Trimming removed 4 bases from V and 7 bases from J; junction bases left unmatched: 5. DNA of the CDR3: TGTGCCAGCAGCCCGGGGGGTAAGAATGAGCAGTTCTTC. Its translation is CASSPGGKNEQFF.

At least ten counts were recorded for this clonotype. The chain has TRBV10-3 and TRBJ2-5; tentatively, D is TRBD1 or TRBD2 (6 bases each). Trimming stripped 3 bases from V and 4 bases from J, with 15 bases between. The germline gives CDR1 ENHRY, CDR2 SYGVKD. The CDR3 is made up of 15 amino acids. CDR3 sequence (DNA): TGTGCCATCAGTGAATGGGGGGCTAGGGGAGAGACCCAGTACTTC. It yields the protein CAISEWGARGETQYF.

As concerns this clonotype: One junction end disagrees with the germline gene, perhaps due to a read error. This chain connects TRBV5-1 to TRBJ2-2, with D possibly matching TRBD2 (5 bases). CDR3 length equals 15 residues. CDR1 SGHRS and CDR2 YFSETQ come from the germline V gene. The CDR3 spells CASSFLEMNTGELFF. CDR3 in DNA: TGCGCCAGCAGCTTTTTGGAGATGAACACCGGGGAGTTGTTTTTT. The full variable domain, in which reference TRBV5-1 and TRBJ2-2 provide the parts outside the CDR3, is KAGVTQTPRYLIKTRGQQVTLSCSPISGHRSVSWYQQTPGQGLQFLFEYFSETQRNKGNFPGRFSGRQFSNSRSEMNVSTLELGDSALYLCASSFLEMNTGELFFGEGSRLTVL.

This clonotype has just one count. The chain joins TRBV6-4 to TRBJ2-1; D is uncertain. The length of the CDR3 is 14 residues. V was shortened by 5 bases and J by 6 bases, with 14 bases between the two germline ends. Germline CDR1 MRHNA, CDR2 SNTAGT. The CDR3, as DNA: TGTGCCAGCAGTCGACCTACCCCATCCAATGAGCAGTTCTTC. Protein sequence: CASSRPTPSNEQFF.

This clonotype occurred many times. The chain's CDR3 is CASSFLPANTEAFF. In DNA form, the CDR3 reads TGTGCCAGCAGTTTTCTCCCGGCGAACACTGAAGCTTTCTTT. The rearrangement links TRBV28 to TRBJ1-1; no definite D call. From germline, CDR1 is MDHEN and CDR2 SYDVKM. Trimming pared 3 bases from V and 1 base from J, leaving 9 bases between. The CDR3 spans 14 residues.

The CDR3 sequence is CSARSQAGRAFF. The CDR3 nucleotides read TGCAGTGCTAGATCACAGGCGGGGAGGGCTTTCTTT. V is TRBV20-1 and J is TRBJ1-1; TRBD1 is a possible D gene (5 bases). From germline, CDR1 is DFQATT and CDR2 SNEGSKA (reference sequence). This CDR3 contains 12 residues. Trimming removed 2 bases from V and 11 bases from J, with 15 bases in between.

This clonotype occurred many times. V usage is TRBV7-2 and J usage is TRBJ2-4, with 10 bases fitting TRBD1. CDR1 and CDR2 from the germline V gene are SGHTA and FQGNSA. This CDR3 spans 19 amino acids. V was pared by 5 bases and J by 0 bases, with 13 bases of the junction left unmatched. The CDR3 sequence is CASSARTGGAELAKNIQYF. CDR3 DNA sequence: TGTGCCAGCAGCGCGCGGACAGGGGGTGCGGAGCTAGCCAAAAACATTCAGTACTTC.

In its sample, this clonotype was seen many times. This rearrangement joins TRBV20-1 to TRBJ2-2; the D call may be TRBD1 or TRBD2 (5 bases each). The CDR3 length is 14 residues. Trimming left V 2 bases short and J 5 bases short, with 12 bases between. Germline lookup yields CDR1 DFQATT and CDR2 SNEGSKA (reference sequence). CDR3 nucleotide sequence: TGCAGTGCTAGACCCCGTGGGGGTACCGGGGAGCTGTTTTTT. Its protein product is CSARPRGGTGELFF.

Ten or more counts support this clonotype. The CDR3 DNA sequence: TGTGCCATCAGTGCAAACAGGGCAACTAATGAAAAACTGTTTTTT. Translation: CAISANRATNEKLFF. V is TRBV10-3 and J is TRBJ1-4; tentatively, D is TRBD1 (6 bases). The CDR3 consists of 15 residues. The germline V gene has CDR1 ENHRY and CDR2 SYGVKD. V lost 4 bases to trimming and J lost 0 bases, with 9 bases between them.

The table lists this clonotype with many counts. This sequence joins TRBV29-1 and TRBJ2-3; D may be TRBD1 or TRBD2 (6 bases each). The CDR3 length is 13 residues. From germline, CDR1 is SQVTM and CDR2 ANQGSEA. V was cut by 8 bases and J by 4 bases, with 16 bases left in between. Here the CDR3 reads CSIKGGTADTQYF. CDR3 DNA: TGCAGCATCAAGGGGGGAACCGCAGATACGCAGTATTTT.

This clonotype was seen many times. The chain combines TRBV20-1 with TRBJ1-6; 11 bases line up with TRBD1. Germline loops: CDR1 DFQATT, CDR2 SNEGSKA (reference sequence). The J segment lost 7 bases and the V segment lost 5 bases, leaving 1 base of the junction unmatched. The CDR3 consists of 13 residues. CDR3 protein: CSAGQGANSPLHF. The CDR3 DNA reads TGCAGTGCTGGACAGGGGGCGAATTCACCCCTCCACTTT.

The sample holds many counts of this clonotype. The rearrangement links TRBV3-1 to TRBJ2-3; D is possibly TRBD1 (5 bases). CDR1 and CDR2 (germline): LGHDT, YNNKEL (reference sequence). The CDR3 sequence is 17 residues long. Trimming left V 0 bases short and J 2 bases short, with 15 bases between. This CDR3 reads CASSQETATHYTDTQYF. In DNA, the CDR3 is TGTGCCAGCAGCCAAGAGACAGCAACTCACTACACAGATACGCAGTATTTT.

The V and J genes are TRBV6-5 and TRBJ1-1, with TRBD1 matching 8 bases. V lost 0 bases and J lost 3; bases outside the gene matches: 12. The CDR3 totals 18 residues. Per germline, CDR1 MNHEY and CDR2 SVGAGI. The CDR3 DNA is TGTGCCAGCAGTTACTCGAACCGTCAGGGGGCGGGTTACACTGAAGCTTTCTTT. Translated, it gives CASSYSNRQGAGYTEAFF.

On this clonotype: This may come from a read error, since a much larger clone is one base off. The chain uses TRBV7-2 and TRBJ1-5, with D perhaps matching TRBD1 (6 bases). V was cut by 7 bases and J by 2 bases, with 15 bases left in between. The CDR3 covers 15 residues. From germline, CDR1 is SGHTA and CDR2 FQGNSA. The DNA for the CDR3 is TGTGCCAGCAACAAGGGGGAGGTTTGCAATCAGCCCCAGCATTTT. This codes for CASNKGEVCNQPQHF.

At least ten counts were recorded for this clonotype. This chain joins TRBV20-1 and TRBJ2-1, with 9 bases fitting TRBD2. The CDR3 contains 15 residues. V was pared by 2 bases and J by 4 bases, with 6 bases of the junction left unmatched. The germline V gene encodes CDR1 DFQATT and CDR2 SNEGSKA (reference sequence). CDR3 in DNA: TGCAGTGCTAGACCAGCTAGCGGGGTATACAATGAGCAGTTCTTC. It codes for CSARPASGVYNEQFF.

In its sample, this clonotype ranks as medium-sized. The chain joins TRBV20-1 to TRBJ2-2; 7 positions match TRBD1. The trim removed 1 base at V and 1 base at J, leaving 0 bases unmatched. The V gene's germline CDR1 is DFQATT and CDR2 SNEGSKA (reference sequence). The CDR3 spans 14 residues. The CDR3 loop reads CSARGTGNTGELFF. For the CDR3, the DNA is TGCAGTGCTAGAGGGACAGGGAACACCGGGGAGCTGTTTTTT.

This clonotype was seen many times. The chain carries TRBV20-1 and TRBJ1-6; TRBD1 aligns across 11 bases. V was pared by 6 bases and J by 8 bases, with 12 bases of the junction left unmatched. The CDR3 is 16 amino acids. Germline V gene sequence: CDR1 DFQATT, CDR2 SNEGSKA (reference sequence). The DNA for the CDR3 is TGCAGTGCAACCCGGACAGGGGGCTATAAGGATTCACCCCTCCACTTT. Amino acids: CSATRTGGYKDSPLHF.

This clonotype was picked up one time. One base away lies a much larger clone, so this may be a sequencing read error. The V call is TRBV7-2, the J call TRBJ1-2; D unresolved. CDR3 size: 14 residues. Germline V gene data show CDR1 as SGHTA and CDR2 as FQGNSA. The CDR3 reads CANSLALEAGGYTF. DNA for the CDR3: TGTGCCAACAGCTTAGCGCTGGAGGCCGGTGGCTACACCTTC.

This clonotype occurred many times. CDR3 region: CASSSGRGDEKLFF. The CDR3 bases are TGCGCCAGCAGCTCGGGCAGGGGTGATGAAAAACTGTTTTTT. The V call is TRBV5-1, the J call TRBJ1-4; a weak D match, TRBD1 (6 bases). This CDR3 spans 14 amino acids. The germline gives CDR1 SGHRS, CDR2 YFSETQ. The ends were cut back, 3 bases at V and 6 bases at J, with 12 bases in the middle. The full variable domain, completed using reference TRBV5-1 and TRBJ1-4, is KAGVTQTPRYLIKTRGQQVTLSCSPISGHRSVSWYQQTPGQGLQFLFEYFSETQRNKGNFPGRFSGRQFSNSRSEMNVSTLELGDSALYLCASSSGRGDEKLFFGSGTQLSVL.

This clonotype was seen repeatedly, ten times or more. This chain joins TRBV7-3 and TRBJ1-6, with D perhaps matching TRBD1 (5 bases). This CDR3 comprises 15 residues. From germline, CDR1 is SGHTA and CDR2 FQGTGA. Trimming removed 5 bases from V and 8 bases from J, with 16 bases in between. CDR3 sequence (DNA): TGTGCCAGCAGCCAGTACAGGAGAGGTGATTCACCCCTCCACTTT. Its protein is CASSQYRRGDSPLHF.

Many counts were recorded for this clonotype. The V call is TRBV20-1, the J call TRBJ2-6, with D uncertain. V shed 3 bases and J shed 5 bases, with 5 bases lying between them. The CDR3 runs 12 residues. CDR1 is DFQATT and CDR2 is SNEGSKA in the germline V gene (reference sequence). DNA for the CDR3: TGCAGTGCTAGTGAAAGGGCCAACGTCCTGACTTTC. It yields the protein CSASERANVLTF.

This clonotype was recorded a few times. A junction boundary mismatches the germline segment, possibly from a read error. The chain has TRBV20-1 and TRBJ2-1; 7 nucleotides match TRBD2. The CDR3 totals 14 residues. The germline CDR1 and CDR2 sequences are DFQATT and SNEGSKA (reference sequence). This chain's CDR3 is CSASSSGEYNDQFF. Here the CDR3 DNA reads TGCAGTGCTTCCTCGAGCGGGGAGTACAATGATCAGTTCTTC.

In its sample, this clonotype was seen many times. This CDR3 reads CASSGQGSGGYTF. The CDR3 coding sequence is TGTGCCAGCAGTGGACAGGGCTCCGGAGGCTACACCTTC. The chain employs TRBV27 and TRBJ1-2; 8 positions match TRBD1. CDR1 MNHEY and CDR2 SMNVEV come from the germline V gene (reference sequence). The CDR3 length is 13 residues. The V segment lost 5 bases and the J segment 8 bases; nucleotides outside the gene matches: 7.

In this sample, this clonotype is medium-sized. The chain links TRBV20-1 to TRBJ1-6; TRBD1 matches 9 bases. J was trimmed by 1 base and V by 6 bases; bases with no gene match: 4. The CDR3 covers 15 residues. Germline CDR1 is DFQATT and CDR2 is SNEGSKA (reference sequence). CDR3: CSAGTGRSYNSPLHF. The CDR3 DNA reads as TGCAGTGCCGGGACAGGGAGATCCTATAATTCACCCCTCCACTTT.

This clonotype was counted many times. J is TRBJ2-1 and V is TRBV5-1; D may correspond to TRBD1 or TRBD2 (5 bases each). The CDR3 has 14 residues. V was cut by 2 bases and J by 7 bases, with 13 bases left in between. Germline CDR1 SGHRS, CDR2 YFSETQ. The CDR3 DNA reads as TGCGCCAGCAGCTTCGATTATTGGGGGAATGAGCAGTTCTTC. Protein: CASSFDYWGNEQFF.

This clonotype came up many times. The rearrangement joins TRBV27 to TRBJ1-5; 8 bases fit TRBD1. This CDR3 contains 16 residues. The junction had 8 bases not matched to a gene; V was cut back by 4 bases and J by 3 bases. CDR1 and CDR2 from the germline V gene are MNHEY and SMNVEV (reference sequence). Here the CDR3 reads CASSSWTGSSNQPQHF. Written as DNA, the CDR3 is TGTGCCAGCAGTTCCTGGACAGGGTCGTCCAATCAGCCCCAGCATTTT.

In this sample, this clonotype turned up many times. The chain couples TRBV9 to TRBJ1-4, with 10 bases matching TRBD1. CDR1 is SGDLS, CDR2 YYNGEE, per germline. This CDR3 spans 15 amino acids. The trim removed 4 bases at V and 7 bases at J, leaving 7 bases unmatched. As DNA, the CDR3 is TGTGCCAGCAGCCCTCCGGGACAGGGGATTGAAAAACTGTTTTTT. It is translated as CASSPPGQGIEKLFF. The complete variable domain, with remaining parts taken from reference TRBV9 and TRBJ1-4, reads DSGVTQTPKHLITATGQRVTLRCSPRSGDLSVYWYQQSLDQGLQFLIQYYNGEERAKGNILERFSAQQFPDLHSELNLSSLELGDSALYFCASSPPGQGIEKLFFGSGTQLSVL.

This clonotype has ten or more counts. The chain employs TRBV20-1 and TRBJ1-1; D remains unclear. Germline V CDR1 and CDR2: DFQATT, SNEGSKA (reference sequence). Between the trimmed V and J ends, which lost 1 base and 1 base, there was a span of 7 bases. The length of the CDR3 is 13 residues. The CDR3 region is CSARVQPNTEAFF. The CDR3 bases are TGCAGTGCTAGAGTTCAACCGAACACTGAAGCTTTCTTT.